The source of this TCR beta chain is a study of siplizumab effects on memory and regulatory T cells. Trimming stripped 2 bases from V and 3 bases from J, with 7 bases between. The germline CDR1 and CDR2 sequences are MRHNA and SNTAGT. This CDR3 is 13 amino acids long. This clone was observed once. Its target is unknown. Sequenced unstimulated subsets in three donor pairs: CD4+ naive, CD4+ memory, CD8+ naive, CD8+ effector memory, CD8+ TEMRA. Study-wide results and caveats: A minor share of alloreactive clones matched unstimulated subsets.

Assays covered around 100,000 TCR templates per sample. Profiled with immunoSEQ multiplex PCR; TCRdb holds only in-frame clones, not every one. The sample holds about 52,000 clones, 95% to 98% seen once. Specimen: naive CD4+ T cells sorted from blood. This TCR derives from a human donor in good health. The chain is built from TRBV6-4 and TRBJ1-2; TRBD1 is a possible D gene (5 bases). The CDR3 nucleotides read TGTGCCAGCAGTGACGGGGCCCACTATGGCTACACCTTC. Encoded protein: CASSDGAHYGYTF.